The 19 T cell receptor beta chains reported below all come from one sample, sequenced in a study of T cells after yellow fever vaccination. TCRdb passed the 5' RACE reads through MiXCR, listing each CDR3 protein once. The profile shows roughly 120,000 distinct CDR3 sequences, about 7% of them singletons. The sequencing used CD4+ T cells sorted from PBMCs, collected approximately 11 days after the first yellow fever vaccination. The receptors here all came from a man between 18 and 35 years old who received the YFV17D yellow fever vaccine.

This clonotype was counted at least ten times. DNA of the CDR3: TGTGCCAGCAGTACACAGGGTGACCAGCCCCAGCATTTT. This encodes CASSTQGDQPQHF. The chain has TRBV7-2 and TRBJ1-5; possibly TRBD1 for D (6 bases). Germline lookup yields CDR1 SGHTA and CDR2 FQGNSA. CDR3 length: 13 amino acids. The ends were cut back, 6 bases at V and 7 bases at J, with 13 bases in the middle.

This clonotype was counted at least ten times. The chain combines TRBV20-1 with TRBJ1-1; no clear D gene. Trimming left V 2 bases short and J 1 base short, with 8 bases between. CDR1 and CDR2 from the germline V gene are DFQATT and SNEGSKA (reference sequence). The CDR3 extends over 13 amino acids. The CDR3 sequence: CSARKGPNTEAFF. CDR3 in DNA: TGCAGTGCTAGAAAGGGTCCGAACACTGAAGCTTTCTTT.

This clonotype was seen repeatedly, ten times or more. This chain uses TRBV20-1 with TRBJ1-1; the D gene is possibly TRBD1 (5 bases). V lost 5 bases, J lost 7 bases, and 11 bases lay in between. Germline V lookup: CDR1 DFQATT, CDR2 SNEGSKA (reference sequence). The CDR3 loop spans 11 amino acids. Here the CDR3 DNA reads TGCAGTGCTGGCAGGGAGGTTGAAGCTTTCTTT. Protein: CSAGREVEAFF.

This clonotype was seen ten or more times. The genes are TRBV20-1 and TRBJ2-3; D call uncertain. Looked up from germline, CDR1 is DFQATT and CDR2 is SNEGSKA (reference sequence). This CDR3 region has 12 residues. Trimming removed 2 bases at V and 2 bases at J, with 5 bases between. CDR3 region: CSARQHTDTQYF. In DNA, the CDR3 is TGCAGTGCTAGACAGCACACAGATACGCAGTATTTT.

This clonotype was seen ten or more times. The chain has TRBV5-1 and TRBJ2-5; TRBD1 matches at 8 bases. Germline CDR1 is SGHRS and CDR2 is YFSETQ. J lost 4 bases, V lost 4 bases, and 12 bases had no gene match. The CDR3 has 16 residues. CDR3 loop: CASSLGVDRGGETQYF. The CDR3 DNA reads TGCGCCAGCAGCCTGGGTGTCGACAGGGGTGGAGAGACCCAGTACTTC.

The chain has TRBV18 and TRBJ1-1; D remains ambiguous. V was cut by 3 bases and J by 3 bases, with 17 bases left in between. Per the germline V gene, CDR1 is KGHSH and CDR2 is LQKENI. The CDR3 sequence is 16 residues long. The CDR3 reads CASSPGGPFRDTEAFF. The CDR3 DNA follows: TGTGCCAGCTCACCGGGTGGACCGTTTCGGGACACTGAAGCTTTCTTT.

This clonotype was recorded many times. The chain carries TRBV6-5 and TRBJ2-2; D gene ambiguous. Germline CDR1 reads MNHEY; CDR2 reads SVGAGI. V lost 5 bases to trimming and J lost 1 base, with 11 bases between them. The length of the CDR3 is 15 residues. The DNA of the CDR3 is TGTGCCAGCAGTCGCCAAAAACAGAACACCGGGGAGCTGTTTTTT. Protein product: CASSRQKQNTGELFF.

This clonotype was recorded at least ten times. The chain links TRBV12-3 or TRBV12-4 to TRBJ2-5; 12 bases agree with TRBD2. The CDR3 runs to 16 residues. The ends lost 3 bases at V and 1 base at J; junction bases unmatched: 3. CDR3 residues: CASSFLAGGSQETQYF. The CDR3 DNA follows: TGTGCCAGCAGTTTTCTAGCGGGGGGGTCCCAAGAGACCCAGTACTTC.

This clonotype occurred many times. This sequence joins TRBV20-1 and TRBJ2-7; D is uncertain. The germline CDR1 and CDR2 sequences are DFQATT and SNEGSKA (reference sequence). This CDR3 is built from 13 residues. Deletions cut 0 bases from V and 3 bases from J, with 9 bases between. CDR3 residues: CSARDAKNYEQYV. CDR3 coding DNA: TGCAGTGCTAGAGATGCGAAAAACTACGAGCAGTACGTC.

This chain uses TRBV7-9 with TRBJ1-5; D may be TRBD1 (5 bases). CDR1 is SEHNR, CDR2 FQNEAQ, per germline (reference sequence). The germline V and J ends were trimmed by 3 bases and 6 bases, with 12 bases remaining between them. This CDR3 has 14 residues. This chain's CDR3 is CASSFGDPVQPQHF. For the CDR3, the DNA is TGTGCCAGCAGCTTTGGGGACCCTGTTCAGCCCCAGCATTTT. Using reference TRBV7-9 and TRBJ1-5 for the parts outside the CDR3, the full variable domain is DTGVSQNPRHKITKRGQNVTFRCDPISEHNRLYWYRQTLGQGPEFLTYFQNEAQLEKSRLLSDRFSAERPKGSFSTLEIQRTEQGDSAMYLCASSFGDPVQPQHFGDGTRLSIL.

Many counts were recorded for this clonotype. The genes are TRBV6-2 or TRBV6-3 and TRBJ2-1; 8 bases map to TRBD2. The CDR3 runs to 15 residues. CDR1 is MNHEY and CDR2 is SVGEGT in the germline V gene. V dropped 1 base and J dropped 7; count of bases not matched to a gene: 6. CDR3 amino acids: CASSYYDGGGNEQFF. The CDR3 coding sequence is TGTGCCAGCAGTTACTATGACGGGGGGGGAAATGAGCAGTTCTTC.

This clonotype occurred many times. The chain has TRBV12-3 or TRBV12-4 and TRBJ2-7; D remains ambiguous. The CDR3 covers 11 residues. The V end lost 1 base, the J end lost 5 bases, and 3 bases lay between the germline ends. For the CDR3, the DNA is TGTGCCAGCAGTTTAGACCACGAGCAGTACTTC. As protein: CASSLDHEQYF.

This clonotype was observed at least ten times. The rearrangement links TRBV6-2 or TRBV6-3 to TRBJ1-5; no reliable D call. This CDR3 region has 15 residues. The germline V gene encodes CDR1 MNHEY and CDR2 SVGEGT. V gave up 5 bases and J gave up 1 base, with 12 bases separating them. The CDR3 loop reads CASSHGRTSNQPQHF. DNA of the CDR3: TGTGCCAGCAGTCATGGACGGACGAGCAATCAGCCCCAGCATTTT.

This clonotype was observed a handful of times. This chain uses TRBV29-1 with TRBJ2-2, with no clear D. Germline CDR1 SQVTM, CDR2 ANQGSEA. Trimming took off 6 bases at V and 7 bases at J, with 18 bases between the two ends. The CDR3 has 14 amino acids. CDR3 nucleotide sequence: TGCAGCGTACAAAGCCAGCTGAGCCTCGGGGAGCTGTTTTTT. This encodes CSVQSQLSLGELFF.

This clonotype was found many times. CDR3 sequence reads: CASSPRTTANTEAFF. The CDR3 region has the DNA TGTGCCAGCTCACCACGGACCACGGCTAACACTGAAGCTTTCTTT. The chain uses TRBV18 and TRBJ1-1; no clear D gene. There are 15 residues in the CDR3. With 1 base removed from V and 2 bases from J, the gap between germline ends came to 11 bases. Per the germline V gene, CDR1 is KGHSH and CDR2 is LQKENI.

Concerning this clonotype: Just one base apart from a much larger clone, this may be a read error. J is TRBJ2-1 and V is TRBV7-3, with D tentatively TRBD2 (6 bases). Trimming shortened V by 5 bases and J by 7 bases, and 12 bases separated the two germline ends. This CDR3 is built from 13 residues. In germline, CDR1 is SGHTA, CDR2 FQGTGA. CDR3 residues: CASSPRSGNEQFF. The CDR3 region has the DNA TGTGCCAGCAGCCCCAGGAGCGGGAATGAGCAGTTCTTC.

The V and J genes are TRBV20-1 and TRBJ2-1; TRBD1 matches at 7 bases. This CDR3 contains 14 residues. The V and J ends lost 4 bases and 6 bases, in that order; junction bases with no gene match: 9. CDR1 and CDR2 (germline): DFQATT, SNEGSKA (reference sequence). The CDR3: CSATRDRATNEQFF. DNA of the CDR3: TGCAGTGCTACCCGGGACAGAGCTACCAATGAGCAGTTCTTC.

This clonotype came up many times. The CDR3 is CSASDGGGKNIQYF. In nucleotides, the CDR3 is TGCAGTGCTAGTGACGGGGGTGGCAAAAACATTCAGTACTTC. The chain has TRBV20-1 and TRBJ2-4; TRBD2 might be the D (6 bases). This CDR3 contains 14 residues. The V and J ends lost 3 bases and 3 bases respectively, with 12 bases between them. Germline values: CDR1 DFQATT, CDR2 SNEGSKA (reference sequence).

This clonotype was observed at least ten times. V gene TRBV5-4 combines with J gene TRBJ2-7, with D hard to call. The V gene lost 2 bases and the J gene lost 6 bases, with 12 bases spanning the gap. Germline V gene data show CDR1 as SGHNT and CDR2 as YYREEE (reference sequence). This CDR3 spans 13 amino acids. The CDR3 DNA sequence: TGTGCCAGCAGCTTAAAGCGCCATCCCGAGCAGTACTTC. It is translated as CASSLKRHPEQYF.